These 26 T cell receptor beta chains originate from one sample sequenced in a study of blood T cell repertoires in COVID-19. Profiling relied on immunoSEQ multiplex PCR, and the TCRdb table lists in-frame clones only, not all of them. The sample shows about 170,000 clones, 84% of them seen only once. Sequenced: peripheral blood. The receptor set was obtained from a human donor with acute or convalescent COVID-19. The donor label of this sample is uncertain.

The chain combines TRBV4-2 with TRBJ1-3; a possible D gene is TRBD1 (6 bases). Trimming took off 5 bases at V and 2 bases at J, with 10 bases between the two ends. The germline gives CDR1 LGHNA, CDR2 YNFKEQ. This CDR3 has 14 residues. The CDR3 spells CASSTGQTGNTIYF. CDR3 nucleotide sequence: TGTGCCAGCAGCACCGGACAGACTGGAAACACCATATATTTT.

The chain employs TRBV19 and TRBJ1-5, with D tentatively TRBD1 (5 bases). V dropped 0 bases and J dropped 3 bases, with 9 bases sitting between them. The CDR3 runs 15 residues. Germline V gene data show CDR1 as LNHDA and CDR2 as SQIVND (reference sequence). CDR3 DNA sequence: TGTGCCAGTAGTATAGAGGACACTTACAATCAGCCCCAGCATTTT. Its protein product is CASSIEDTYNQPQHF.

This chain uses TRBV4-1 with TRBJ2-5; TRBD2 matches 8 bases. The CDR3 contains 18 residues. Germline V lookup: CDR1 MGHRA, CDR2 YSYEKL. J gave up 2 bases and V 0 bases, and 11 bases lay outside the gene matches. The CDR3 DNA is TGCGCCAGCAGCCAAGAGGGCACTAGCGGCTATTTTCAAGAGACCCAGTACTTC. It yields the protein CASSQEGTSGYFQETQYF.

This CDR3 is CASSQAGQPNTEAFF. CDR3 nucleotide sequence: TGTGCCAGCAGCCAGGCTGGACAGCCGAACACTGAAGCTTTCTTT. The genes are TRBV5-5 and TRBJ1-1, with TRBD1 as a possible D gene (6 bases). V was clipped by 4 bases and J by 1 base, with 14 bases between them. The CDR3 consists of 15 residues. Germline-derived CDR1 and CDR2 are SGHKS and YYEKEE (reference sequence).

The chain combines TRBV18 with TRBJ2-5; no clear D. The V end lost 3 bases, the J end lost 5 bases, and 4 bases lay between the germline ends. This CDR3 comprises 11 residues. CDR1 and CDR2 from the germline V gene are KGHSH and LQKENI. CDR3 protein: CASSPVETQYF. CDR3 bases: TGTGCCAGCTCACCCGTCGAGACCCAGTACTTC.

J is TRBJ1-2 and V is TRBV28; D may be TRBD1 (6 bases). Trimming left V 4 bases short and J 8 bases short, with 20 bases between. Germline V lookup: CDR1 MDHEN, CDR2 SYDVKM. The CDR3 totals 15 residues. The CDR3 DNA reads as TGTGCCAGCAGTTCCCCAGGACAGCCTGAGAGAGGCTACACCTTC. Its translation is CASSSPGQPERGYTF.

This clone was counted a few times. This chain joins TRBV5-5 and TRBJ2-5, with 11 bases fitting TRBD1. The germline V gene has CDR1 SGHKS and CDR2 YYEKEE (reference sequence). V shed 4 bases and J 2 bases; nucleotides not matched to a gene: 4. This CDR3 region has 15 residues. CDR3 bases: TGTGCCAGCAGCGCCCGGGACAGGGGGCAAGAGACCCAGTACTTC. Amino acid sequence: CASSARDRGQETQYF.

The J gene is TRBJ1-1, the V gene TRBV29-1; D might be TRBD1 (6 bases). The germline V gene encodes CDR1 SQVTM and CDR2 ANQGSEA. Deletions cut 4 bases from V and 1 base from J, with 10 bases between. The CDR3 spans 13 residues. The CDR3 DNA is TGCAGCGTTGCGGTACAGGGGAACACTGAAGCTTTCTTT. Translation: CSVAVQGNTEAFF.

The chain recombines TRBV30 with TRBJ1-2; the match to TRBD1 covers 9 bases. Germline V gene sequence: CDR1 GTSNPN, CDR2 SVGIG (reference sequence). The CDR3 loop spans 15 amino acids. CDR3 nucleotides: TGTGCGCTGGACGGGACAGGGTTATATGACTATGGCTACACCTTC. Amino acids: CALDGTGLYDYGYTF.

The chain combines TRBV7-3 with TRBJ2-1, with D perhaps matching TRBD1 (5 bases). With 0 bases removed from V and 12 bases from J, the gap between germline ends came to 9 bases. The V gene's germline CDR1 is SGHTA and CDR2 FQGTGA. This CDR3 comprises 12 residues. CDR3 amino acids: CASSLTGVVQFF. The CDR3 DNA reads TGTGCCAGCAGCTTAACAGGGGTAGTGCAGTTCTTC.

This clone has a handful of counts. The V gene is TRBV4-1, the J gene TRBJ2-7; possibly TRBD1 for D (6 bases). CDR1 and CDR2 from the germline V gene are MGHRA and YSYEKL. The CDR3 contains 13 residues. V was clipped by 4 bases and J by 3 bases, with 10 bases between them. The CDR3 coding sequence is TGCGCCAGCAGCCGAGGGGACAACTACGAGCAGTACTTC. Translation: CASSRGDNYEQYF.

This clone was detected a few times. The chain couples TRBV11-2 to TRBJ2-7; D is perhaps TRBD1 (5 bases). CDR1 and CDR2 (germline): SGHAT, FQNNGV. V gave up 5 bases and J gave up 1 base, with 18 bases separating them. The CDR3 contains 16 residues. CDR3 in DNA: TGTGCCAGCAGCCCCTTCGCCCAGGGAAGTTCCTACGAGCAGTACTTC. The encoded protein is CASSPFAQGSSYEQYF. The variable domain in full, with the rest retrieved from reference TRBV11-2 and TRBJ2-7, is EAGVAQSPRYKIIEKRQSVAFWCNPISGHATLYWYQQILGQGPKLLIQFQNNGVVDDSQLPKDRFSAERLKGVDSTLKIQPAKLEDSAVYLCASSPFAQGSSYEQYFGPGTRLTVT.

The rearrangement uses TRBV6-1 and TRBJ1-5; D ambiguous. This CDR3 is built from 18 residues. Trimming shortened V by 4 bases and J by 2 bases, and 21 bases separated the two germline ends. Per germline, CDR1 MNHNS and CDR2 SASEGT. The chain's CDR3 is CASSARPIEVVGNQPQHF. CDR3 coding DNA: TGTGCCAGCAGTGCCCGGCCTATAGAGGTGGTTGGCAATCAGCCCCAGCATTTT.

In its sample, this clone was seen a few times. The rearrangement uses TRBV14 and TRBJ2-1; D is undetermined. This CDR3 comprises 12 residues. V lost 0 bases to trimming and J lost 10 bases, with 7 bases between them. CDR1 and CDR2 (germline): SGHDN, FVKESK. The CDR3 DNA reads as TGTGCCAGCAGCCAAGATAGAGGCGAGCAGTTCTTC. It yields the protein CASSQDRGEQFF.

V usage is TRBV3-1 (or the pseudogene TRBV3-2) and J usage is TRBJ1-1; no clear D. The CDR3 extends over 14 amino acids. Trimming removed 2 bases from V and 1 base from J, with 8 bases in between. The germline V gene has CDR1 LGHDT and CDR2 YNNKEL (reference sequence). CDR3 DNA: TGTGCCAGCAGCCAAACCCGCGAGAACACTGAAGCTTTCTTT. This gives the protein CASSQTRENTEAFF.

This clone was observed at least ten times. This chain connects TRBV29-1 to TRBJ2-1; 13 bases map to TRBD2. The CDR3 spans 18 residues. Germline loops: CDR1 SQVTM, CDR2 ANQGSEA. Losses at the gene ends were 3 bases for V and 0 bases for J; bases not matched to a gene: 8. The CDR3 DNA is TGCAGCGTTGAGGGACTAGCGGGATTCCTGAGCTCCTACAATGAGCAGTTCTTC. Its translation: CSVEGLAGFLSSYNEQFF.

The V and J genes are TRBV4-2 and TRBJ2-1; 7 positions match TRBD2. The CDR3 totals 15 residues. The V segment lost 4 bases and the J segment 9 bases; nucleotides outside the gene matches: 12. Germline CDR1 LGHNA, CDR2 YNFKEQ. The CDR3 here is CASSPGLAEGLEQFF. In DNA, the CDR3 is TGTGCCAGCAGCCCCGGGCTAGCGGAGGGCCTTGAGCAGTTCTTC.

This chain uses TRBV5-1 with TRBJ2-3; 12 nucleotides match TRBD2. The junction had 7 bases not matched to a gene; V was cut back by 5 bases and J by 6 bases. The CDR3 has 15 residues. CDR1 is SGHRS, CDR2 YFSETQ, per germline. The CDR3 here is CASSVGLAGLDTQYF. The CDR3 nucleotides read TGCGCCAGCAGTGTTGGACTAGCGGGGCTGGATACGCAGTATTTT. Full variable domain (rest looked up from reference TRBV5-1 and TRBJ2-3): KAGVTQTPRYLIKTRGQQVTLSCSPISGHRSVSWYQQTPGQGLQFLFEYFSETQRNKGNFPGRFSGRQFSNSRSEMNVSTLELGDSALYLCASSVGLAGLDTQYFGPGTRLTVL.

The rearrangement links TRBV28 to TRBJ2-7; 8 nucleotides align to TRBD2. Germline values: CDR1 MDHEN, CDR2 SYDVKM. V dropped 4 bases and J dropped 2; count of bases not matched to a gene: 10. The CDR3 spans 16 residues. The CDR3 nucleotides read TGTGCCAGCAGTTCCCCCCCGGGCGGGAGGACCTACGAGCAGTACTTC. Encoded protein: CASSSPPGGRTYEQYF.

J is TRBJ1-2 and V is TRBV19; 8 bases align to TRBD1. The germline V gene has CDR1 LNHDA and CDR2 SQIVND (reference sequence). The CDR3 is 15 residues long. V gave up 4 bases and J gave up 5 bases; unmatched junction bases: 9. The CDR3 nucleotides read TGTGCCAGTAGTAACCAGGGACAGGCTTCGTATGGCTACACCTTC. Its translation: CASSNQGQASYGYTF. Using reference TRBV19 and TRBJ1-2 for the parts outside the CDR3, the full variable domain is DGGITQSPKYLFRKEGQNVTLSCEQNLNHDAMYWYRQDPGQGLRLIYYSQIVNDFQKGDIAEGYSVSREKKESFPLTVTSAQKNPTAFYLCASSNQGQASYGYTFGSGTRLTVV.

The genes are TRBV5-6 and TRBJ1-6; maybe TRBD1 (5 bases). The germline V and J ends were trimmed by 5 bases and 7 bases, with 16 bases remaining between them. The CDR3 loop spans 15 amino acids. Germline CDR1 reads SGHDT; CDR2 reads YYEEEE. The CDR3 nucleotides are TGTGCCAGCAGTTTTCCCCAGGGAATCAATTCACCCCTCCACTTT. Translation: CASSFPQGINSPLHF.

The gene calls are TRBV9 and TRBJ2-1; 7 nucleotides align to TRBD1. Losses at the gene ends were 4 bases for V and 10 bases for J; bases not matched to a gene: 8. There are 13 residues in the CDR3. Germline CDR1 reads SGDLS; CDR2 reads YYNGEE. The CDR3 DNA reads TGTGCCAGCAGCCCAAGGGACAGTGGAGAGCAGTTCTTC. Its translation: CASSPRDSGEQFF.

The CDR3 sequence: CASRFGDSGFDTQYF. The DNA of the CDR3 is TGTGCCAGCAGGTTTGGGGACAGTGGGTTCGATACGCAGTATTTT. The chain employs TRBV6-5 and TRBJ2-3; 7 bases agree with TRBD1. The CDR3 length is 15 residues. CDR1 is MNHEY and CDR2 is SVGAGI in the germline V gene. The trim removed 6 bases at V and 6 bases at J, leaving 12 bases unmatched.

The J gene is TRBJ2-2, the V gene TRBV7-9; no firm D call. Trimming cost V 5 bases and J 2 bases, with 9 bases left between them. Germline-derived CDR1 and CDR2 are SEHNR and FQNEAQ (reference sequence). This CDR3 comprises 14 residues. In nucleotides, the CDR3 is TGTGCCAGCAGCCGCGAGATTAACACCGGGGAGCTGTTTTTT. Amino acid sequence: CASSREINTGELFF.

This clone was detected once. The chain links TRBV12-3 or TRBV12-4 to TRBJ2-5, with D tentatively TRBD2 (6 bases). The CDR3 consists of 13 residues. V was pared by 6 bases and J by 5 bases, with 13 bases between. The CDR3 DNA reads TGTGCCAGCAGGCGGGGATTCCCGGAGACCCAGTACTTC. As protein: CASRRGFPETQYF.

This chain joins TRBV5-4 and TRBJ1-1; 7 bases agree with TRBD1. Germline V lookup: CDR1 SGHNT, CDR2 YYREEE (reference sequence). The V segment lost 5 bases and the J segment 1 base; nucleotides outside the gene matches: 8. The CDR3 extends over 15 amino acids. The CDR3: CASSLDRDQNTEAFF. Written as DNA, the CDR3 is TGTGCCAGCAGTCTTGACAGGGATCAGAACACTGAAGCTTTCTTT.